These 3 T cell receptor beta chains were sequenced from one sample in a study of blood T cell repertoires in COVID-19. The method was immunoSEQ multiplex PCR; TCRdb's version includes in-frame clones alone and lacks a portion of them. The profile shows some 200,000 clones, less than 90% of them singletons. The source material was peripheral blood. These receptors were collected from a woman between 70 and 85 years old with acute or convalescent COVID-19.

There are a few counts of this clone. The J gene is TRBJ2-7, the V gene TRBV5-1; 12 nucleotides align to TRBD2. CDR3 size: 16 residues. J lost 2 bases, V lost 2 bases, and 5 bases had no gene match. Germline CDR1 SGHRS, CDR2 YFSETQ. The CDR3 bases are TGCGCCAGCAGCTTATTCGGGACTAGCGGGCCCTACGAGCAGTACTTC. Its translation is CASSLFGTSGPYEQYF.

For the CDR3, the DNA is TGTGCCAGCAGCTTAATAGCTCTGGGGCGAACCGGGGAGCTGTTTTTT. This encodes CASSLIALGRTGELFF. The chain uses TRBV11-3 and TRBJ2-2; perhaps TRBD1 as D (5 bases). Trimming shortened V by 2 bases and J by 5 bases, and 15 bases separated the two germline ends. CDR3 size: 16 residues. From germline, CDR1 is SGHNT and CDR2 YENEEA.

The V gene is TRBV5-8, the J gene TRBJ2-1, with D tentatively TRBD2 (5 bases). This CDR3 region has 15 residues. Per germline, CDR1 SGHTS and CDR2 YDEGEE. V was pared by 2 bases and J by 4 bases, with 13 bases between. CDR3 region: CASSFYGMEYNEQFF. The CDR3 DNA follows: TGTGCCAGCAGCTTTTACGGGATGGAATACAATGAGCAGTTCTTC.